This T cell receptor beta chain stems from a study of naive and memory T cell subsets. Alpha and beta libraries were amplified separately from the second PCR onward. Study-wide points: Expression changes during T cell differentiation may affect RNA-based TCR counts.

The beta constant-region primer was an equimolar mix of two oligonucleotides covering TRBC1 and TRBC2. TCRdb independently ran MiXCR on the UMI-ligation and nested PCR reads; one entry per CDR3 protein. The table lists tens of thousands of distinct CDR3 sequences, around 13% of them singletons. A few counts support this clonotype. Its antigen is as yet unknown. Germline V gene lookup returns CDR1 DFQATT and CDR2 SNEGSKA (reference sequence). The CDR3 has 15 amino acids. Trimming shortened V by 6 bases and J by 0 bases, and 18 bases separated the two germline ends. The sequenced sample was central memory CD4+ T cells from blood. This TCR was sampled from a human donor in good health. The chain carries TRBV20-1 and TRBJ2-7; D is undetermined. CDR3 sequence reads: CSAQSGNPSSYEQYF. CDR3 nucleotides: TGCAGTGCCCAGTCCGGCAATCCGAGCTCCTACGAGCAGTACTTC.